A single sample gave rise to the 9 T cell receptor beta chains below, sequenced in a study of blood T cell repertoires in COVID-19. The assay was immunoSEQ multiplex PCR, and TCRdb's table has in-frame clones only and misses some. The table has 90,000 to 130,000 clones, roughly 83% seen once. The sequenced sample consisted of peripheral blood. All receptors come from a woman in her seventies with acute or convalescent COVID-19.

V and J are TRBV9 and TRBJ2-5, with unresolved D. With 0 bases removed from V and 2 bases from J, the gap between germline ends came to 8 bases. Germline V CDR1 and CDR2: SGDLS, YYNGEE. This CDR3 comprises 14 residues. The CDR3 DNA reads as TGTGCCAGCAGCGTAGACGGTCGTCAAGAGACCCAGTACTTC. Translating it yields CASSVDGRQETQYF.

This CDR3 reads CASSVSQESYGYTF. The CDR3 DNA follows: TGTGCCAGCAGCGTATCCCAGGAAAGCTATGGCTACACCTTC. The chain joins TRBV9 to TRBJ1-2, with D uncertain. The CDR3 has 14 residues. Germline V gives CDR1 SGDLS, CDR2 YYNGEE. V was clipped by 1 base and J by 4 bases, with 11 bases between them. Drawing the rest from reference TRBV9 and TRBJ1-2, the complete variable domain is DSGVTQTPKHLITATGQRVTLRCSPRSGDLSVYWYQQSLDQGLQFLIQYYNGEERAKGNILERFSAQQFPDLHSELNLSSLELGDSALYFCASSVSQESYGYTFGSGTRLTVV.

The chain is built from TRBV12-3 or TRBV12-4 and TRBJ1-1; D gene uncertain. The CDR3 has 12 residues. Trimming took off 6 bases at V and 4 bases at J, with 9 bases between the two ends. CDR3 DNA sequence: TGTGCCAGCAGGATTGAGGGCACTGAAGCTTTCTTT. This gives the protein CASRIEGTEAFF.

A single count supports this clone. This chain joins TRBV9 and TRBJ2-1, with D perhaps TRBD1 (5 bases). The CDR3 runs to 15 residues. The V gene lost 0 bases and the J gene lost 9 bases, with 16 bases spanning the gap. Germline V CDR1 and CDR2: SGDLS, YYNGEE. This CDR3 is CASSVGLGEGAEQFF. Written as DNA, the CDR3 is TGTGCCAGCAGCGTAGGATTGGGTGAAGGGGCTGAGCAGTTCTTC.

The chain uses TRBV2 and TRBJ2-1; 7 positions agree with TRBD2. V trimming: 6 bases; J trimming: 5 bases; junction bases outside the gene matches: 10. CDR1 is SNHLY, CDR2 FYNNEI, per germline. The CDR3 runs 15 residues. DNA for the CDR3: TGTGCCAGCAGCGCTCTCGGACTAGTTAACAATGAGCAGTTCTTC. As protein: CASSALGLVNNEQFF.

The CDR3 DNA reads as TGTGCCAGCAGCTCCGGGGGAGGGCTCAATCAGCCCCAGCATTTT. It encodes CASSSGGGLNQPQHF. The genes are TRBV5-6 and TRBJ1-5; possibly TRBD1 for D (5 bases). The ends were cut back, 3 bases at V and 3 bases at J, with 13 bases in the middle. CDR3 length: 15 amino acids. The germline gives CDR1 SGHDT, CDR2 YYEEEE.

This chain connects TRBV2 to TRBJ2-7; 9 nucleotides line up with TRBD1. The germline V gene has CDR1 SNHLY and CDR2 FYNNEI. The V and J ends lost 4 bases and 1 base, in that order; junction bases with no gene match: 5. The CDR3 spans 15 residues. CDR3 region: CASSGGTGRSYEQYF. The CDR3 DNA reads as TGTGCCAGCAGTGGGGGGACAGGGCGATCCTACGAGCAGTACTTC.

This clone was picked up one time. This rearrangement joins TRBV2 to TRBJ1-2, with 9 nucleotides matching TRBD1. The CDR3 has 15 amino acids. Germline V gene sequence: CDR1 SNHLY, CDR2 FYNNEI. V trimming: 8 bases; J trimming: 5 bases; junction bases outside the gene matches: 12. In DNA form, the CDR3 reads TGTGCCAGCCGATCCACAGGGGGCGGGGAATATGGCTACACCTTC. Encoded protein: CASRSTGGGEYGYTF.

The chain uses TRBV29-1 and TRBJ1-3; D is undetermined. With 6 bases removed from V and 0 bases from J, the gap between germline ends came to 15 bases. Per germline, CDR1 SQVTM and CDR2 ANQGSEA. The CDR3 sequence is 15 residues long. In DNA, the CDR3 is TGCAGCGTATCCTTCGGGGTTAGCTCTGGAAACACCATATATTTT. Translation gives CSVSFGVSSGNTIYF.